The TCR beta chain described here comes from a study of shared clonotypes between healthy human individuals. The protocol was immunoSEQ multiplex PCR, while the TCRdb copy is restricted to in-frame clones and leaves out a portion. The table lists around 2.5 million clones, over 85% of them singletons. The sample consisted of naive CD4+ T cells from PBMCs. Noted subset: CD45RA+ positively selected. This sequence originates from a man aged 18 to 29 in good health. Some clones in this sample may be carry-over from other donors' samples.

This chain's CDR3 is CASSPASRSTGELFF. The CDR3 DNA follows: TGTGCCAGCAGCCCGGCATCGCGCTCCACCGGGGAGCTGTTTTTT. The V and J genes are TRBV11-1 and TRBJ2-2; D not resolved. The CDR3 has 15 amino acids. Germline CDR1 and CDR2: SGHAT and FQDESV (reference sequence). The ends were cut back, 5 bases at V and 4 bases at J, with 14 bases in the middle.